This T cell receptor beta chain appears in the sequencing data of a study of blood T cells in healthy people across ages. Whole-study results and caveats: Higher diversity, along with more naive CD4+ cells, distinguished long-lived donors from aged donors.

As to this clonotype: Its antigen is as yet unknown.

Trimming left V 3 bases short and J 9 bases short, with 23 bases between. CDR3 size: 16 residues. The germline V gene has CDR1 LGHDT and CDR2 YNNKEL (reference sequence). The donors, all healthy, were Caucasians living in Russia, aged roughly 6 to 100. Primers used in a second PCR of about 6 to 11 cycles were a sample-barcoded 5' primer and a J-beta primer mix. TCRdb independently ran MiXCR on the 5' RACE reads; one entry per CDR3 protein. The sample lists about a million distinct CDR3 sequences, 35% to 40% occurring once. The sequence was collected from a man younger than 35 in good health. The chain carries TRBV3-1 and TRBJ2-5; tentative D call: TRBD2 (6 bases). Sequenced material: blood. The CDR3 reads CASSQNVAVSGEAQYF. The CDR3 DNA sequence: TGTGCCAGCAGCCAGAATGTGGCTGTGAGTGGGGAGGCCCAGTACTTC.